A selection of T cell receptor beta chains follows, all from one sample in a study of cytomegalovirus exposure and HLA in healthy donors. Sequencing used immunoSEQ multiplex PCR; TCRdb keeps in-frame clones, though not all of them. The sample records 130,000 to 150,000 clones, about four fifths being singletons. Input material: PBMCs. These receptors all stem from a man aged 30 to 39 in good health and CMV-seronegative. Both conserved end residues are part of each CDR3. The D gene is left open where the match is weak. Not every row has a clone size; where given, it reads once, few, many or a size class.

V	J	D	size	DNA	CDR3
TRBV6-1	TRBJ1-5	.	once	TGTGCCAGCAGTGAGCCCTCAGGGTGGCGCCAGCCCCAGCATTTT	CASSEPSGWRQPQHF
TRBV27	TRBJ2-1	.	.	TGTGCCAGCAGAGCACTTTTAAGCTCCTACAATGAGCAGTTCTTC	CASRALLSSYNEQFF
TRBV9	TRBJ1-6	.	.	TGTGCCAGCAGCGGAACAGGGAGTTCACCCCTCCACTTT	CASSGTGSSPLHF
TRBV19	TRBJ1-5	.	.	TGTGCCAGTAGTCTGCAGCGAATCCAGCCCCAGCATTTT	CASSLQRIQPQHF
TRBV14	TRBJ2-2	.	.	TGTGCCAGCAGCCAGCAACACCACGTTGCCGGGGAGCTGTTTTTT	CASSQQHHVAGELFF
TRBV27	TRBJ2-7	TRBD1	few	TGTGCCAGCAGTTTGTTAGGGGGCGGGTCCTACGAGCAGTACTTC	CASSLLGGGSYEQYF
TRBV28	TRBJ2-1	TRBD2	.	TGTGCCAGCAGTTTAAGACGACTAGCGGGAGGGTGGAATGAGCAGTTCTTC	CASSLRRLAGGWNEQFF
TRBV6-5	TRBJ1-5	.	once	TGTGCCAGCAAACTCAACAGGGATCAGCCCCAGCATTTT	CASKLNRDQPQHF
TRBV5-4	TRBJ1-6	TRBD1	.	TGTGCCAGCAGCTCTGGGACAGGGTCACCCCTCTACTTT	CASSSGTGSPLYF
TRBV30	TRBJ1-2	.	once	TGTGCCTGGACCTTCACAGGGCCCCATGGCTACACCTTC	CAWTFTGPHGYTF
TRBV5-5	TRBJ2-1	TRBD1	few	TGTGCCAGCAGCGCCGCCGGACAGGGATCCTACAATGAGCAGTTCTTC	CASSAAGQGSYNEQFF
TRBV7-2	TRBJ2-7	.	.	TGTGCCAGCAGCTTAAGTTATAGAGCTGACGAGCAGTACTTC	CASSLSYRADEQYF
TRBV7-9	TRBJ1-4	.	few	TGTGCCAGCAGCCTCTCCTTGCGGGAAAAACTGTTTTTT	CASSLSLREKLFF
TRBV7-2	TRBJ2-7	TRBD1	.	TGTGCCAGCAGCCCGAACTGGGACAGATCCACCTACGAGCAGTACTTC	CASSPNWDRSTYEQYF
TRBV5-1	TRBJ1-3	.	.	TGCGCCAGCAGTCCCCTCACAGGGTTTGGAAACACCATATATTTT	CASSPLTGFGNTIYF
TRBV28	TRBJ1-3	.	once	TGTGCCAGCAGTTTATCTACAGGGCCCCCCATATATTTT	CASSLSTGPPIYF
TRBV4-1	TRBJ2-1	TRBD1	few	TGCGCCAGCAGCCCAGACAGGGGGCTCGATGAGCAGTTCTTC	CASSPDRGLDEQFF
TRBV7-3	TRBJ1-2	TRBD1	.	TGTGCCAGCGGACGACCGGGACAGGGGGCTTTTGGCTACACCTTC	CASGRPGQGAFGYTF
TRBV30	TRBJ1-1	.	few	TGTGCCTGGAGTGTAAGGAGGACGGGTGTGGTGTCGGACACTGAAGCTTTCTTT	CAWSVRRTGVVSDTEAFF
TRBV27	TRBJ2-7	.	.	TGTGCCAGCAGTTTATGGCCGGGCGAGCAGTACTTC	CASSLWPGEQYF
TRBV5-1	TRBJ1-2	TRBD1	.	TGCGCCAGCAGCCCGGGACAGCCGAAGTATTCTAACTATGGCTACACCTTC	CASSPGQPKYSNYGYTF
TRBV7-9	TRBJ2-7	TRBD2	.	TGTGCCAGCAGCTTAGGCCAGCGGGGGCTAGCGGGGGCCTGGTACGAGCAGTACTTC	CASSLGQRGLAGAWYEQYF
TRBV6-5	TRBJ2-7	.	.	TGTGCCAGCAGTCGAACAGGAACCTACGAGCAGTACTTC	CASSRTGTYEQYF
TRBV30	TRBJ2-5	.	.	TGTGCCTGGAGCTCAATACGATACAGGGTACGGGAGACCCAGTACTTC	CAWSSIRYRVRETQYF
TRBV2	TRBJ2-7	TRBD2	.	TGTGCCAGCTCGGACGGGAGGGCCGGCTCCTACGAGCAGTACTTC	CASSDGRAGSYEQYF
TRBV6-1	TRBJ2-5	.	.	TGTGCCAGCAGAAGAGCAATAAGTGGCCAAGAGACCCAGTACTTC	CASRRAISGQETQYF